Described below is a single T cell receptor (beta chain) sequence and its context. Authors' analysis steps: Nucleated cell number was recorded as an estimate derived from reference gene primer amplification. The assay was immunoSEQ multiplex PCR, and TCRdb's table has in-frame clones only and misses some. V and J calls and clone size are given by that table; D and trimming were obtained from the DNA. The sample includes roughly 250,000 clones, roughly 84% seen only once; the top ten take 4% to 5.5%. From germline, CDR1 is SGHRS and CDR2 YFSETQ. V lost 3 bases and J 8 bases, leaving 18 bases between the germline ends. CDR3 length equals 15 residues. The data were obtained in a study of blood T cell repertoires in COVID-19. Across the study: Samples came from the United States, Italy and Spain, spanning acute and convalescent COVID-19. Sources were T cells, B-cell-depleted T cells, or PBMCs; the material itself was cDNA or gDNA.

The specimen was peripheral blood. This chain links TRBV5-1 with TRBJ2-1; TRBD1 is a possible D gene (5 bases). The receptor's source is a man aged 50 to 60 with active or convalescent COVID-19. CDR3 sequence reads: CASSSSGIKEYEQFF. CDR3 DNA sequence: TGCGCCAGCAGCTCCTCAGGGATAAAAGAATATGAGCAGTTCTTC.